The present T cell receptor beta chain was sequenced within a study of T cells in Graves' hyperthyroidism and ophthalmopathy. Whole-study results and caveats: Appearing also in blood were most of the thyroid clonotypes expanded above 0.001. A 13 V-J model separated ophthalmopathy from stable hyperthyroidism. Ophthalmopathy prediction by the model preceded onset by a median about 6 months.

This clonotype was seen only a few times. The antigen is unknown. Using RNA transcripts as the source, TCR beta CDR3 regions were amplified. The HTBI set primed first-round TCR CDR3 RT-PCR. TCRdb re-called the multiplex PCR reads with MiXCR, one entry per CDR3 protein. The sample has under 550,000 distinct CDR3 sequences, about 20% seen once. Lactation, pregnancy, other autoimmune disease or uncontrolled infection led to exclusion of patients. Germline V gives CDR1 DFQATT, CDR2 SNEGSKA (reference sequence). This CDR3 has 15 residues. V shed 5 bases and J 4 bases; nucleotides not matched to a gene: 13. The rearrangement links TRBV20-1 to TRBJ2-7, with 8 bases that match TRBD2. The TCR originated in a man in his forties with Graves' ophthalmopathy. The sample comprised blood. The CDR3 nucleotides are TGCAGTGCTTCCCCACGGGCGGGAGGCGTATACGAGCAGTACTTC. Translated, it gives CSASPRAGGVYEQYF.